A selection of T cell receptor beta chains follows, all from one sample in a study of CD8 T cells in ankylosing spondylitis. TCRdb re-derived calls from the 5' RACE reads in MiXCR, one entry per CDR3 protein. The sample yields more than 500,000 distinct CDR3 sequences, approximately 5.3% seen once. Sequenced sample: blood, either unsorted or a sorted T cell fraction (not recorded which). All receptors come from a male donor with ankylosing spondylitis. Each CDR3 is given with its conserved first and last residue. The D gene is left open where the match is weak. A clone size is listed for some rows: how often the clone was seen (once, few, many), or a class if it is expanded.

j_call d_call clone_size v_call cdr3_aa cdr3_nt
TRBJ1-5 . many TRBV6-1 CASSVRAFPTGPQHF TGTGCCAGCAGTGTGCGGGCTTTTCCTACGGGGCCCCAGCATTTT
TRBJ1-6 . many TRBV4-3 CASSKRHTYNSPLHF TGCGCCAGCAGCAAAAGACACACTTATAATTCACCCCTCCACTTT
TRBJ2-3 . many TRBV11-2 CASTLEPIGRKRADTQYF TGTGCCAGCACCTTAGAGCCCATCGGACGGAAAAGGGCAGATACGCAGTATTTT
TRBJ2-7 . many TRBV20-1 CSAAHSGEQYF TGCAGTGCTGCCCACAGTGGCGAGCAGTACTTC
TRBJ2-1 . many TRBV20-1 CSASLAILGRGSYNEQFF TGCAGTGCTAGCTTGGCGATACTAGGTAGGGGCTCCTACAATGAGCAGTTCTTC
TRBJ2-3 . many TRBV7-9 CASSLSGRTDTQYF TGTGCCAGCAGCCTTAGCGGACGCACAGATACGCAGTATTTT
TRBJ1-1 TRBD1 few TRBV2 CASRTGTGMNTEAFF TGTGCCAGCAGGACCGGGACAGGGATGAACACTGAAGCTTTCTTT
TRBJ2-1 . many TRBV5-5 CASRLAGAEEQFF TGTGCCAGCAGGCTTGCTGGGGCCGAGGAGCAGTTCTTC
TRBJ2-3 TRBD2 many TRBV7-9 CASRYPGLAGADTQYF TGTGCCAGCAGGTACCCGGGACTAGCGGGAGCAGATACGCAGTATTTT
TRBJ1-1 . many TRBV5-1 CASSLGVRVKSDYTEAFF TGCGCCAGCAGCCTGGGCGTCAGGGTAAAGAGTGATTACACTGAAGCTTTCTTT
TRBJ2-1 . few TRBV19 CASSSLFSSSYNEQFF TGTGCCAGTAGTTCCCTCTTCTCCAGCTCCTACAATGAGCAGTTCTTC
TRBJ1-2 . many TRBV20-1 CSARTGEGYGYTF TGCAGTGCTAGAACCGGGGAGGGCTATGGCTACACCTTC
TRBJ2-1 . few TRBV19 CASSFPSRASDEQFF TGTGCCAGTAGTTTCCCTAGCCGGGCCTCCGATGAGCAGTTCTTC
TRBJ2-5 . once TRBV4-2 CASSPGRRAQYF TGTGCCAGCAGCCCCGGGCGGCGGGCCCAGTACTTC
TRBJ1-2 TRBD1 many TRBV6-5 CASSYRGTGYGYTF TGTGCCAGCAGTTACCGCGGGACAGGTTATGGCTACACCTTC
TRBJ1-4 TRBD1 . TRBV6-1 CASSQTGRGEKLFF TGTGCCAGCAGCCAGACAGGGCGGGGTGAAAAACTGTTTTTT
TRBJ2-5 . many TRBV6-1 CASGSFDNQQETQYF TGTGCCAGCGGATCCTTTGACAATCAACAAGAGACCCAGTACTTC
TRBJ2-4 TRBD2 many TRBV3-1 CASSQGPTGTRGIQYF TGTGCCAGCAGCCAAGGTCCAACGGGGACTAGGGGTATTCAGTACTTC
TRBJ2-1 TRBD2 many TRBV7-9 CASSSRVAGNNEQFF TGTGCCAGCAGCTCCCGGGTAGCGGGGAACAATGAGCAGTTCTTC
TRBJ2-4 . few TRBV27 CASRSLAKNIQYF TGTGCCAGCAGGTCCCTAGCCAAAAACATTCAGTACTTC
TRBJ1-1 . many TRBV7-9 CASSSDSGNTEAFF TGTGCCAGCAGCTCCGATTCGGGAAACACTGAAGCTTTCTTT
TRBJ2-7 TRBD2 many TRBV20-1 CSASRTSGSYEQYF TGCAGTGCTTCTCGGACTAGCGGCTCCTACGAGCAGTACTTC
TRBJ1-2 . many TRBV6-1 CASTIGGGQSPYGYTF TGTGCCAGCACAATTGGGGGCGGACAGTCTCCCTATGGCTACACCTTC
TRBJ1-1 . . TRBV5-5 CASSLASEAFF TGTGCCAGCAGCTTGGCGTCTGAAGCTTTCTTT
TRBJ2-3 . few TRBV4-3 CASSQAQSTGRQYF TGCGCCAGCAGCCAGGCACAGTCAACAGGACGGCAGTATTTT
TRBJ1-2 . many TRBV27 CASSLNLANYGYTF TGTGCCAGCAGTTTGAACCTAGCTAACTATGGCTACACCTTC
TRBJ2-7 . few TRBV18 CASSPGQGRSEQYF TGTGCCAGCTCACCGGGGCAGGGGAGGTCCGAGCAGTACTTC
TRBJ1-1 . many TRBV7-9 CASSLALAGNTEAFF TGTGCCAGCAGCTTAGCGCTCGCAGGGAACACTGAAGCTTTCTTT
TRBJ2-5 . once TRBV20-1 CSAAPGPQETQYF TGCAGTGCGGCTCCGGGACCTCAAGAGACCCAGTACTTC
TRBJ1-5 . many TRBV7-8 CASSRGTFANQPQHF TGTGCCAGCAGCCGCGGGACTTTTGCAAATCAGCCCCAGCATTTT
TRBJ2-1 TRBD2 many TRBV5-1 CASSKTSGRTLSNEQFF TGCGCCAGCAGCAAGACTAGCGGGAGGACCCTTTCGAATGAGCAGTTCTTC
TRBJ1-1 . many TRBV28 CASSYRVEAFF TGTGCCAGCAGCTACAGGGTTGAAGCTTTCTTT
TRBJ1-1 TRBD1 few TRBV5-5 CASSSSSRTGTNTEAFF TGTGCCAGCAGCTCCTCGAGCAGGACAGGGACGAACACTGAAGCTTTCTTT
TRBJ1-2 TRBD1 many TRBV6-1 CASSEATGTGGSGYTF TGTGCCAGCAGTGAAGCGACCGGGACAGGAGGAAGTGGCTACACCTTC
TRBJ1-5 TRBD1 . TRBV28 CASSPEYRGNQPQHF TGTGCCAGCAGTCCCGAATACAGGGGTAATCAGCCCCAGCATTTT
TRBJ2-5 . many TRBV7-9 CASREAVHQETQYF TGTGCCAGCAGGGAGGCCGTACACCAAGAGACCCAGTACTTC
TRBJ2-7 . many TRBV5-1 CASSLRGRGEQYF TGCGCCAGCAGCCTGAGGGGAAGGGGCGAGCAGTACTTC
TRBJ1-1 . many TRBV6-5 CASSYRGIYTEAFF TGTGCCAGCAGTTACCGGGGGATTTACACTGAAGCTTTCTTT
TRBJ1-2 . many TRBV25-1 CASSDGFGYTF TGTGCCAGCAGTGATGGGTTTGGCTACACCTTC
TRBJ1-5 . many TRBV7-2 CASSFLGSAYSNQPQHF TGTGCCAGCAGCTTCCTTGGAAGCGCTTATAGCAATCAGCCCCAGCATTTT
TRBJ1-3 . many TRBV9 CASSVGGWAEGSGNTIYF TGTGCCAGCAGCGTAGGAGGTTGGGCAGAAGGGTCTGGAAACACCATATATTTT
TRBJ2-1 . many TRBV10-1 CASSPSGSGNEQFF TGCGCCAGCAGCCCCTCTGGATCTGGAAATGAGCAGTTCTTC
TRBJ2-7 TRBD2 few TRBV11-1 CASSSGLAGRLGSYEQYF TGTGCCAGCAGCTCGGGACTAGCGGGACGGTTAGGCTCCTACGAGCAGTACTTC
TRBJ1-2 TRBD1 many TRBV7-2 CASSLGQGAVNYGYTF TGTGCCAGCAGCCTCGGACAGGGGGCAGTTAACTATGGCTACACCTTC
TRBJ1-2 . many TRBV27 CASSFLAATGYGYTF TGTGCCAGCAGTTTTCTGGCAGCCACAGGATATGGCTACACCTTC
TRBJ2-7 TRBD1 many TRBV6-5 CASSYSVTGVSYEQYF TGTGCCAGCAGTTACTCGGTGACAGGGGTATCCTACGAGCAGTACTTC
TRBJ1-1 TRBD1 many TRBV4-3 CASSRQGGADTEAFF TGCGCCAGCAGCCGACAGGGTGGAGCGGACACTGAAGCTTTCTTT